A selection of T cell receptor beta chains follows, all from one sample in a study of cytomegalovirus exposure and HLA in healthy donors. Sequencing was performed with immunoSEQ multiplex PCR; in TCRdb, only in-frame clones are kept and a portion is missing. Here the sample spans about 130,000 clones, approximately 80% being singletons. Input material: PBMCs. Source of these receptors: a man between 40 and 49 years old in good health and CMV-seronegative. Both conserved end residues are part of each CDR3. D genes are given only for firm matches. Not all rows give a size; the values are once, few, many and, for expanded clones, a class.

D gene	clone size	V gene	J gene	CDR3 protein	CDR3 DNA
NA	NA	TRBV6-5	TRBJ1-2	CASSSRVPPPDGYTF	TGTGCCAGCAGTTCCAGGGTGCCCCCGCCCGATGGCTACACCTTC
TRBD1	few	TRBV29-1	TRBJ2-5	CSVVGQGTKETQYF	TGCAGCGTTGTAGGACAGGGGACGAAAGAGACCCAGTACTTC
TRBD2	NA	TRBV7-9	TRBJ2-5	CASSWTSGYQETQYF	TGTGCCAGCAGCTGGACTAGCGGGTACCAAGAGACCCAGTACTTC
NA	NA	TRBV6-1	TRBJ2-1	CASNLQGTGNEQFF	TGTGCCAGCAACCTACAGGGTACGGGCAATGAGCAGTTCTTC
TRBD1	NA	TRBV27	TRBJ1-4	CASSFRDRGNEKLFF	TGTGCCAGCAGTTTCAGGGACAGGGGTAATGAAAAACTGTTTTTT
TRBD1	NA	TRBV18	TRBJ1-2	CASSPQQGDYGYTF	TGTGCCAGCTCACCCCAACAGGGGGACTATGGCTACACCTTC
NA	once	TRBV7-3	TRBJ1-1	CASSLRPGTEAFF	TGTGCCAGCAGCTTACGGCCGGGCACTGAAGCTTTCTTT
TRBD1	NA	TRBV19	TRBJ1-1	CASFPSGAGGVLGAFF	TGTGCCAGTTTCCCATCGGGGGCAGGGGGCGTCTTAGGAGCTTTCTTT
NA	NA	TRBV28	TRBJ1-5	CASSYIGTSRGGDQPQHF	TGTGCCAGCAGTTATATCGGGACGTCAAGGGGAGGTGATCAGCCCCAGCATTTT
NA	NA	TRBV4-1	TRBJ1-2	CASSQVGDIYGYTF	TGCGCCAGCAGCCAAGTGGGGGACATTTATGGCTACACCTTC
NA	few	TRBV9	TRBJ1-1	CASSVRGNTEAFF	TGTGCCAGCAGCGTACGAGGGAACACTGAAGCTTTCTTT
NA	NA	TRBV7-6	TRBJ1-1	CASSPLRRRGGAEAFF	TGTGCCAGCAGCCCACTTCGGAGGAGGGGTGGGGCTGAAGCTTTCTTT
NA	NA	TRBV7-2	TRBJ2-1	CASSLGGVTYNEQFF	TGTGCCAGCAGCTTAGGCGGGGTTACCTACAATGAGCAGTTCTTC
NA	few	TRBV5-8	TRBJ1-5	CASSPGQTDNQPQHF	TGTGCCAGCAGTCCGGGTCAGACCGACAATCAGCCCCAGCATTTT
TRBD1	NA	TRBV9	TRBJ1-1	CASSVSNRGSENTEAFF	TGTGCCAGCAGCGTATCGAACAGGGGGTCAGAGAACACTGAAGCTTTCTTT
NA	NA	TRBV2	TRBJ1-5	CASSNQGTLYQPQHF	TGTGCCAGCAGTAACCAGGGAACACTCTATCAGCCCCAGCATTTT
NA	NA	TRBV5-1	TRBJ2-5	CASSLAFGETQYF	TGCGCCAGCAGCTTGGCCTTCGGGGAGACCCAGTACTTC
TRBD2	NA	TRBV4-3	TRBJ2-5	CASSQATGGGETQYF	TGCGCCAGCAGCCAAGCAACCGGGGGGGGAGAGACCCAGTACTTC
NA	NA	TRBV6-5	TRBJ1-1	CASRGTGQAFF	TGTGCCAGCAGGGGAACAGGGCAAGCTTTCTTT
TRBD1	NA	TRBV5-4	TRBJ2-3	CASSPQGAQDTQYF	TGTGCCAGCAGCCCGCAGGGGGCTCAAGATACGCAGTATTTT
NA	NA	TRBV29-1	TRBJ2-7	CSVEAGYEQYF	TGCAGCGTTGAGGCAGGCTACGAGCAGTACTTC
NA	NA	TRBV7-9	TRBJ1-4	CASSFRQTNEKLFF	TGTGCCAGCAGCTTTCGTCAGACTAATGAAAAACTGTTTTTT
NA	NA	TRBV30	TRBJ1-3	CAWRRGNTIYF	TGTGCCTGGCGCAGGGGAAACACCATATATTTT
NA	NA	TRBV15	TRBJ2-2	CATSRATNTGELFF	TGTGCCACCAGCAGAGCAACGAACACCGGGGAGCTGTTTTTT
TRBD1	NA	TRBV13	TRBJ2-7	CASSSRDRGREQYF	TGTGCCAGCAGCTCCCGGGACAGGGGTCGCGAGCAGTACTTC
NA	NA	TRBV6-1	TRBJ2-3	CASRAVGEVPDTQYF	TGTGCCAGCAGAGCTGTGGGGGAGGTGCCAGATACGCAGTATTTT
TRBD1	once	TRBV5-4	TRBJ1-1	CASSFLAQGAGPVEAFF	TGTGCCAGCAGCTTCCTGGCACAGGGGGCTGGTCCGGTTGAAGCTTTCTTT
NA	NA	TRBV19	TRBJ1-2	CASTSRGHYGYTF	TGTGCCAGTACCTCACGAGGGCACTATGGCTACACCTTC
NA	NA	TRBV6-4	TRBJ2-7	CASILQESSYEQYF	TGTGCCAGCATACTACAGGAGAGCTCCTACGAGCAGTACTTC
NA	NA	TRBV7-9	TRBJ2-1	CASSFQGGASGLNNEQFF	TGTGCCAGCAGCTTTCAAGGGGGAGCTAGCGGTTTAAACAATGAGCAGTTCTTC
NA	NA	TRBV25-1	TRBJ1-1	CASSDLANTEAFF	TGTGCCAGCAGTGACTTGGCTAACACTGAAGCTTTCTTT
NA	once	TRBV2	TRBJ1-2	CASSERGVALYGYTF	TGTGCCAGCAGTGAAAGAGGAGTAGCCCTCTATGGCTACACCTTC
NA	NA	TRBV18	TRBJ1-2	CASSPGPSDLYGYTF	TGTGCCAGCTCACCCGGTCCGTCCGACTTATATGGCTACACCTTC